What follows describes a single T cell receptor beta chain. This specimen comes from a study of blood T cell repertoires in COVID-19. Across the whole study: The United States, Italy and Spain supplied acute and convalescent COVID-19 samples. PBMCs, B-cell-depleted T cells, or T cells provided the cDNA or gDNA that made up the material.

Authors' data handling: By means of reference gene primer amplification, nucleated cell counts were estimated. Assay: immunoSEQ multiplex PCR; the TCRdb copy retains only in-frame clones and omits some. Clonal size and the V and J genes are those of that table, whereas D and trimming came from the DNA. This sample has under 300,000 clones, with 80% to 85% found just once. Participant-reported clinical history was the basis for cohort assignment. Germline-derived CDR1 and CDR2 are WSHSY and SAAADI. The junction had 6 bases not matched to a gene; V was cut back by 0 bases and J by 0 bases. The CDR3 sequence is 18 residues long.

The sample taken for sequencing was PBMCs or T cells enriched from blood (not recorded which). The gene calls are TRBV10-2 and TRBJ1-1; 11 bases agree with TRBD1. This sequence was found in a man between 50 and 59 years old who had recovered from COVID-19. This chain's CDR3 is CASSESRTGGGMNTEAFF. The DNA for the CDR3 is TGCGCCAGCAGTGAGTCCCGGACAGGGGGCGGTATGAACACTGAAGCTTTCTTT.